These 18 T cell receptor beta chains were all obtained from the same sample, sequenced in a study of blood T cell repertoires in COVID-19. Assay used: immunoSEQ multiplex PCR; TCRdb lists only in-frame clones, some missing. Of 120,000 to 150,000 clones in the sample, 80% to 90% were seen once. The specimen sequenced was peripheral blood. These receptors were obtained from a woman aged 60 to 75 with active COVID-19.

This clone was seen a single time. The chain joins TRBV4-3 to TRBJ1-4; D not certain. Deletions cut 2 bases from V and 2 bases from J, with 21 bases between. Germline CDR1 and CDR2: LGHNA and YSLEER. This CDR3 has 19 residues. The CDR3 here is CASSQNPHFPGATNEKLFF. The CDR3 DNA follows: TGCGCCAGCAGCCAAAACCCGCACTTCCCGGGAGCCACTAATGAAAAACTGTTTTTT.

The chain joins TRBV6-5 to TRBJ2-7, with TRBD2 as a possible D gene (5 bases). Germline V gives CDR1 MNHEY, CDR2 SVGAGI. This CDR3 comprises 14 residues. V lost 7 bases to trimming and J lost 3 bases, with 16 bases between them. CDR3 sequence (DNA): TGTGCCAGCACCCCGCGGACGAGGGTCTACGAGCAGTACTTC. Amino acid sequence: CASTPRTRVYEQYF.

The chain employs TRBV28 and TRBJ2-1; 10 nucleotides agree with TRBD2. The CDR3 is 18 amino acids. The junction had 11 bases not matched to a gene; V was cut back by 0 bases and J by 6 bases. The germline V gene encodes CDR1 MDHEN and CDR2 SYDVKM. The CDR3 DNA sequence: TGTGCCAGCAGTTTATGGGGGGCTAGCGGGAGAATGGCCAATGAGCAGTTCTTC. This encodes CASSLWGASGRMANEQFF.

The chain combines TRBV18 with TRBJ2-6, with a weak D call TRBD2 (5 bases). There are 20 residues in the CDR3. CDR1 is KGHSH and CDR2 is LQKENI in the germline V gene. The V end lost 0 bases, the J end lost 0 bases, and 18 bases lay between the germline ends. The CDR3 nucleotides read TGTGCCAGCTCACCACCTTGGCCTCATAGGGAGAACTCTGGGGCCAACGTCCTGACTTTC. It is translated as CASSPPWPHRENSGANVLTF. Filled out from reference TRBV18 and TRBJ2-6, the complete variable domain reads NAGVMQNPRHLVRRRGQEARLRCSPMKGHSHVYWYRQLPEEGLKFMVYLQKENIIDESGMPKERFSAEFPKEGPSILRIQQVVRGDSAAYFCASSPPWPHRENSGANVLTFGAGSRLTVL.

The J gene is TRBJ2-7, the V gene TRBV7-9, with D maybe TRBD1 (5 bases). Germline V gene data show CDR1 as SEHNR and CDR2 as FQNEAQ (reference sequence). This CDR3 is 14 amino acids long. V was clipped by 0 bases and J by 4 bases, with 10 bases between them. The CDR3 region is CASSLAGAPYEQYF. The CDR3, as DNA: TGTGCCAGCAGCTTAGCTGGGGCTCCTTACGAGCAGTACTTC.

CDR3 region: CASSLLAVNYGYTF. As DNA, the CDR3 is TGTGCCAGCAGTTTATTGGCAGTTAACTATGGCTACACCTTC. This chain joins TRBV28 and TRBJ1-2, with D uncertain. The CDR3 is 14 amino acids. Germline V CDR1 and CDR2: MDHEN, SYDVKM. Trimming pared 1 base from V and 1 base from J, leaving 7 bases between.

This chain joins TRBV30 and TRBJ1-2, with 7 bases lining up with TRBD1. Germline values: CDR1 GTSNPN, CDR2 SVGIG (reference sequence). J was trimmed by 7 bases and V by 5 bases; bases with no gene match: 13. The CDR3 length is 14 residues. CDR3 amino acids: CAWRIGQAVPGYTF. The CDR3 coding sequence is TGTGCCTGGCGAATAGGACAGGCGGTCCCTGGCTACACCTTC.

The rearrangement uses TRBV20-1 and TRBJ2-3, with TRBD2 matching over 10 bases. Unmatched junction bases numbered 14, after V lost 3 bases and J lost 5 bases. CDR3 length: 17 residues. Per germline, CDR1 DFQATT and CDR2 SNEGSKA (reference sequence). This CDR3 is CSASKASGSPGVDTQYF. In nucleotides, the CDR3 is TGCAGTGCTAGTAAGGCTAGCGGGAGCCCAGGGGTAGATACGCAGTATTTT.

The V and J genes are TRBV6-5 and TRBJ2-4; D unclear. CDR1 and CDR2 from the germline V gene are MNHEY and SVGAGI. V gave up 0 bases and J gave up 6 bases, with 9 bases separating them. The CDR3 length is 14 residues. The CDR3 DNA follows: TGTGCCAGCAGTTACTCGGTCCAGGCAAACATTCAGTACTTC. Protein product: CASSYSVQANIQYF.

This clone was seen a few times. This chain connects TRBV29-1 to TRBJ1-3; possibly TRBD1 for D (5 bases). This CDR3 region has 16 residues. The germline V gene encodes CDR1 SQVTM and CDR2 ANQGSEA. Trimming removed 4 bases from V and 0 bases from J, with 16 bases in between. The CDR3, as DNA: TGCAGCGTTGCTCTTGTGGGGGGATCCTCTGGAAACACCATATATTTT. Encoded protein: CSVALVGGSSGNTIYF.

This sequence joins TRBV3-1 (or the pseudogene TRBV3-2) and TRBJ2-2, with D unclear. With 0 bases removed from V and 6 bases from J, the gap between germline ends came to 8 bases. The CDR3 totals 14 residues. CDR1 and CDR2 (germline): LGHDT, YNNKEL (reference sequence). The CDR3 is CASSQDPSSGELFF. CDR3 sequence (DNA): TGTGCCAGCAGCCAAGATCCTAGTTCCGGGGAGCTGTTTTTT.

This sequence joins TRBV28 and TRBJ1-1; 9 bases align to TRBD1. There are 17 residues in the CDR3. Germline CDR1 and CDR2: MDHEN and SYDVKM. V was clipped by 3 bases and J by 1 base; unmatched bases: 9. The CDR3 nucleotides are TGTGCCAGCAGTTTGGGGACAGGGTGGTATACGAACACTGAAGCTTTCTTT. This encodes CASSLGTGWYTNTEAFF.

The chain has TRBV6-2 or TRBV6-3 and TRBJ2-2; tentatively, D is TRBD1 (5 bases). Trimming stripped 0 bases from V and 6 bases from J, with 8 bases between. This CDR3 region has 14 residues. Germline assignment: CDR1 MNHEY and CDR2 SVGEGT. The CDR3 coding sequence is TGTGCCAGCAGTTACTCAGCAGGGTCCGGGGAGCTGTTTTTT. Residues: CASSYSAGSGELFF.

The rearrangement links TRBV5-6 to TRBJ2-7, with D maybe TRBD1 (6 bases). V was shortened by 2 bases and J by 6 bases, with 15 bases between the two germline ends. The CDR3 loop spans 14 amino acids. Germline CDR1 is SGHDT and CDR2 is YYEEEE. Here the CDR3 reads CASSFRDPTGEQYF. As DNA, the CDR3 is TGTGCCAGCAGCTTCCGGGACCCGACAGGCGAGCAGTACTTC.

V is TRBV28 and J is TRBJ2-1; TRBD2 matches 15 bases. This CDR3 has 19 amino acids. J gave up 7 bases and V 6 bases, and 16 bases lay outside the gene matches. Per germline, CDR1 MDHEN and CDR2 SYDVKM. This chain's CDR3 is CASRGSGLAGGPQENEQFF. The CDR3 nucleotides read TGTGCCAGCAGGGGTTCAGGACTAGCGGGAGGGCCCCAGGAGAATGAGCAGTTCTTC.

V usage is TRBV19 and J usage is TRBJ1-1, with D perhaps matching TRBD1 (5 bases). In germline, CDR1 is LNHDA, CDR2 SQIVND (reference sequence). CDR3 length: 14 residues. Trimming took off 5 bases at V and 4 bases at J, with 14 bases between the two ends. Here the CDR3 DNA reads TGTGCCAGTAGTTATGGGGGGGGTGTCACTGAAGCTTTCTTT. It encodes CASSYGGGVTEAFF.

This clone has just one count. The CDR3 protein is CASSQATVGELFF. For the CDR3, the DNA is TGTGCCAGCAGCCAAGCTACGGTGGGGGAGCTGTTTTTT. This chain uses TRBV14 with TRBJ2-2; no firm D call. The CDR3 has 13 amino acids. V dropped 1 base and J dropped 8 bases, with 8 bases sitting between them. In germline, CDR1 is SGHDN, CDR2 FVKESK.

V usage is TRBV6-1 and J usage is TRBJ1-6; TRBD1 might be the D (6 bases). The germline gives CDR1 MNHNS, CDR2 SASEGT. The CDR3 has 15 residues. V was clipped by 2 bases and J by 9 bases, with 14 bases between them. CDR3 protein: CASSELAQGSSPLHF. CDR3 in DNA: TGTGCCAGCAGTGAATTGGCACAGGGTAGTTCACCCCTCCACTTT.